These 24 T cell receptor beta chains originate from one sample sequenced in a study of PD-1 blockade in classical Hodgkin lymphoma. Each and every patient relapsed after autologous stem cell transplantation, and patients got differing brentuximab vedotin exposure. Clones were read by immunoSEQ multiplex PCR, and TCRdb kept only the in-frame ones, dropping some. The sample includes about 14,000 clones, around four fifths of them seen just once. Sequencing used peripheral blood mononuclear cells (PBMCs), obtained before the second cycle of nivolumab. These TCRs come from a human donor with classical Hodgkin lymphoma.

V is TRBV7-2 and J is TRBJ2-5; TRBD2 agrees at 8 bases. Losses at the gene ends were 4 bases for V and 5 bases for J; bases not matched to a gene: 6. Germline V gene sequence: CDR1 SGHTA, CDR2 FQGNSA. CDR3 length: 14 residues. The CDR3 DNA reads as TGTGCCAGCAGCTCTCCGGGAGGGATCGAGACCCAGTACTTC. Amino acid sequence: CASSSPGGIETQYF.

This sequence joins TRBV12-5 and TRBJ2-2; D is unresolved. With 6 bases removed from V and 5 bases from J, the gap between germline ends came to 10 bases. CDR1 and CDR2 from the germline V gene are LGHNT and FRNRAP. CDR3 length: 13 residues. CDR3 sequence: CASGALGTGELFF. CDR3 nucleotide sequence: TGTGCTAGTGGCGCTCTGGGTACCGGGGAGCTGTTTTTT.

The gene calls are TRBV18 and TRBJ2-2; a possible D gene is TRBD1 (6 bases). The CDR3 sequence is 16 residues long. Trimming removed 5 bases at V and 2 bases at J, with 15 bases between. The germline V gene has CDR1 KGHSH and CDR2 LQKENI. This chain's CDR3 is CASSNTGTSNTGELFF. The CDR3, as DNA: TGTGCCAGCTCAAACACCGGGACAAGTAACACCGGGGAGCTGTTTTTT. The full variable domain, completed using reference TRBV18 and TRBJ2-2, is NAGVMQNPRHLVRRRGQEARLRCSPMKGHSHVYWYRQLPEEGLKFMVYLQKENIIDESGMPKERFSAEFPKEGPSILRIQQVVRGDSAAYFCASSNTGTSNTGELFFGEGSRLTVL.

This clone was found once. CDR3: CASSWGRSRLITGELFF. The CDR3 nucleotides are TGTGCCAGCAGCTGGGGAAGGTCTCGATTAATCACCGGGGAGCTGTTTTTT. The chain has TRBV11-1 and TRBJ2-2; D gene ambiguous. The CDR3 has 17 amino acids. V shed 4 bases and J shed 4 bases, with 19 bases lying between them. CDR1 and CDR2 (germline): SGHAT, FQDESV (reference sequence).

V usage is TRBV4-3 and J usage is TRBJ1-5; 9 nucleotides agree with TRBD1. With V trimmed by 1 base and J by 2 bases, 0 bases remained unmatched. CDR3 length: 15 residues. Germline V CDR1 and CDR2: LGHNA, YSLEER. The CDR3: CASSQGQGGNQPQHF. The CDR3 nucleotides read TGCGCCAGCAGCCAAGGACAGGGGGGCAATCAGCCCCAGCATTTT.

V is TRBV29-1 and J is TRBJ1-4; weak D call: TRBD1 (5 bases). Deletions cut 7 bases from V and 4 bases from J, with 10 bases between. CDR1 SQVTM and CDR2 ANQGSEA come from the germline V gene. This CDR3 has 12 residues. CDR3 protein: CSAGDGNEKLFF. The CDR3 nucleotides read TGCAGCGCCGGGGACGGTAATGAAAAACTGTTTTTT.

The CDR3 coding sequence is TGTGCCAGCTCACCAACTCCCGGACAGGGCTATGGCTACACCTTC. As protein: CASSPTPGQGYGYTF. The chain has TRBV18 and TRBJ1-2, with 8 bases identical to TRBD1. The V gene end was trimmed by 2 bases and the J gene end by 4 bases; junction bases not matched to a gene: 6. The CDR3 length is 15 residues. Germline loops: CDR1 KGHSH, CDR2 LQKENI.

This clone has just one count. The V call is TRBV6-1, the J call TRBJ1-6; 7 nucleotides match TRBD1. This CDR3 spans 16 amino acids. After removal of 2 bases from V and 0 bases from J, the junction contained 1 base not matched to a gene. Per the germline V gene, CDR1 is MNHNS and CDR2 is SASEGT. CDR3 bases: TGTGCCAGCAGTGAAAGGGACAGCTCCTATAATTCACCCCTCCACTTT. Its protein product is CASSERDSSYNSPLHF.

This clone was seen once. The chain is built from TRBV7-6 and TRBJ1-1; 10 nucleotides align to TRBD1. There are 13 residues in the CDR3. The germline gives CDR1 SGHVS, CDR2 FNYEAQ. Germline trimming cut 5 bases from V and 11 bases from J; bases unmatched to any gene: 8. CDR3 amino acids: CASSPGTGVRAFF. CDR3 bases: TGTGCCAGCAGCCCCGGGACAGGGGTGCGGGCTTTCTTT. Based on the CDR3 plus reference TRBV7-6 and TRBJ1-1, the full variable domain is GAGVSQSPRYKVTKRGQDVALRCDPISGHVSLYWYRQALGQGPEFLTYFNYEAQQDKSGLPNDRFSAERPEGSISTLTIQRTEQRDSAMYRCASSPGTGVRAFFGQGTRLTVV.

The V and J genes are TRBV2 and TRBJ1-2; 7 bases fit TRBD1. Germline V gene lookup returns CDR1 SNHLY and CDR2 FYNNEI. This CDR3 comprises 15 residues. J lost 0 bases, V lost 5 bases, and 6 bases had no gene match. CDR3: CASSPGTAANYGYTF. The CDR3 DNA reads as TGTGCCAGCAGTCCGGGGACAGCAGCTAACTATGGCTACACCTTC.

This clone was seen more than once but under ten times. This CDR3 is CASSYWTPKSGANVLTF. The DNA of the CDR3 is TGTGCCAGCAGTTACTGGACACCTAAGTCTGGGGCCAACGTCCTGACTTTC. The J gene is TRBJ2-6, the V gene TRBV6-7; tentatively, D is TRBD1 (5 bases). TRBV6-7 is noted as an ORF with a role that remains uncertain. This CDR3 comprises 17 residues. With 1 base removed from V and 1 base from J, the gap between germline ends came to 11 bases.

The genes are TRBV7-9 and TRBJ1-1, with D unclear. Germline V gene lookup returns CDR1 SEHNR and CDR2 FQNEAQ (reference sequence). The V end lost 1 base, the J end lost 8 bases, and 5 bases lay between the germline ends. The CDR3 sequence is 11 residues long. The CDR3 spells CASSLGREAFF. The CDR3 DNA sequence: TGTGCCAGCAGCTTAGGAAGGGAAGCTTTCTTT. Supplemented by reference TRBV7-9 and TRBJ1-1, the full variable domain reads DTGVSQNPRHKITKRGQNVTFRCDPISEHNRLYWYRQTLGQGPEFLTYFQNEAQLEKSRLLSDRFSAERPKGSFSTLEIQRTEQGDSAMYLCASSLGREAFFGQGTRLTVV.

This chain connects TRBV5-1 to TRBJ2-1; weak D call: TRBD2 (5 bases). V was pared by 0 bases and J by 6 bases, with 16 bases between. Per the germline V gene, CDR1 is SGHRS and CDR2 is YFSETQ. The CDR3 runs 16 residues. CDR3 in amino acids: CASSLAPGFVGNEQFF. The CDR3 DNA is TGCGCCAGCAGCTTGGCTCCGGGGTTTGTTGGCAATGAGCAGTTCTTC. The full variable domain, its missing parts supplied by reference TRBV5-1 and TRBJ2-1, is KAGVTQTPRYLIKTRGQQVTLSCSPISGHRSVSWYQQTPGQGLQFLFEYFSETQRNKGNFPGRFSGRQFSNSRSEMNVSTLELGDSALYLCASSLAPGFVGNEQFFGPGTRLTVL.

The rearrangement links TRBV7-2 to TRBJ2-5; D gene unclear. CDR3 length equals 14 residues. Germline CDR1 reads SGHTA; CDR2 reads FQGNSA. The ends were cut back, 3 bases at V and 5 bases at J, with 13 bases in the middle. The CDR3 DNA reads TGTGCCAGCAGCTTTGGTAGCCCCGGGGAGACCCAGTACTTC. This gives the protein CASSFGSPGETQYF.

The chain combines TRBV19 with TRBJ1-1, with D unresolved. The V gene lost 3 bases and the J gene lost 0 bases, with 8 bases spanning the gap. Germline V gives CDR1 LNHDA, CDR2 SQIVND (reference sequence). CDR3 length: 14 residues. CDR3 protein: CASSIEGLNTEAFF. Written as DNA, the CDR3 is TGTGCCAGTAGTATTGAGGGCTTGAACACTGAAGCTTTCTTT.

The rearrangement joins TRBV5-1 to TRBJ1-6, with a tentative D call TRBD1 (5 bases). V was trimmed by 2 bases and J by 7 bases, leaving 10 bases between them. Germline V gene data show CDR1 as SGHRS and CDR2 as YFSETQ. The CDR3 has 14 residues. The CDR3 DNA is TGCGCCAGCAGCTTCGGAGGGGACAATTCACCCCTCCACTTT. It encodes CASSFGGDNSPLHF.

By sample share, this clone is medium-sized. The chain joins TRBV21-1 to TRBJ1-2. TRBV21-1 is given as a pseudogene. The CDR3 is 15 residues long. The CDR3 bases are TGTGCCAGCTTTGGGTTACTAGGACAAAACTATGGCTACACCTTC. It codes for CASFGLLGQNYGYTF.

This chain links TRBV5-1 with TRBJ2-5, with TRBD2 as a possible D gene (6 bases). The CDR3 loop spans 14 amino acids. V was trimmed by 0 bases and J by 5 bases, leaving 11 bases between them. The germline V gene has CDR1 SGHRS and CDR2 YFSETQ. This CDR3 reads CASSLGGDSETQYF. DNA of the CDR3: TGCGCCAGCAGCTTGGGGGGGGACTCGGAGACCCAGTACTTC.

This clone was recorded once. This chain links TRBV5-4 with TRBJ2-1; possibly TRBD2 for D (5 bases). The V gene's germline CDR1 is SGHNT and CDR2 YYREEE (reference sequence). The V end lost 0 bases, the J end lost 3 bases, and 10 bases lay between the germline ends. CDR3 length equals 15 residues. CDR3 sequence (DNA): TGTGCCAGCAGCTTGGATCCGGGGATCTACAATGAGCAGTTCTTC. Residues: CASSLDPGIYNEQFF.

Here the CDR3 DNA reads TGTGCCAGCTCACGGCAGGGGGTTTCACCCCTCCACTTT. Its translation: CASSRQGVSPLHF. V is TRBV18 and J is TRBJ1-6, with 7 bases fitting TRBD1. Germline CDR1 KGHSH, CDR2 LQKENI. The J segment lost 9 bases and the V segment lost 4 bases, leaving 3 bases of the junction unmatched. This CDR3 has 13 amino acids.

This rearrangement joins TRBV27 to TRBJ2-1; 8 bases line up with TRBD2. Germline trimming cut 7 bases from V and 2 bases from J; bases unmatched to any gene: 10. The CDR3 runs to 16 residues. Germline CDR1 reads MNHEY; CDR2 reads SMNVEV (reference sequence). The CDR3 protein is CASNTHRRGAYNEQFF. CDR3 in DNA: TGTGCCAGCAACACTCATCGGCGGGGGGCCTACAATGAGCAGTTCTTC.

The CDR3 loop reads CASSSDYEQYF. CDR3 nucleotides: TGTGCCAGCAGTTCAGATTACGAGCAGTACTTC. The chain has TRBV28 and TRBJ2-7; D is undetermined. Per germline, CDR1 MDHEN and CDR2 SYDVKM. CDR3 length: 11 amino acids. Trimming cost V 4 bases and J 4 bases, with 5 bases left between them. Looking up the rest from reference TRBV28 and TRBJ2-7 gives the full variable domain: DVKVTQSSRYLVKRTGEKVFLECVQDMDHENMFWYRQDPGLGLRLIYFSYDVKMKEKGDIPEGYSVSREKKERFSLILESASTNQTSMYLCASSSDYEQYFGPGTRLTVT.

The genes are TRBV5-1 and TRBJ2-7, with 9 bases fitting TRBD1. The CDR3 contains 13 residues. J lost 4 bases, V lost 4 bases, and 3 bases had no gene match. Germline V lookup: CDR1 SGHRS, CDR2 YFSETQ. The DNA of the CDR3 is TGCGCCAGCAGCGAACAGGGGGCTTACGAGCAGTACTTC. Protein product: CASSEQGAYEQYF.

The chain couples TRBV4-3 to TRBJ2-3, with D maybe TRBD1 (6 bases). This CDR3 is built from 13 residues. The germline CDR1 and CDR2 sequences are LGHNA and YSLEER. V was pared by 5 bases and J by 7 bases, with 13 bases between. The CDR3 DNA reads TGCGCCAGCAGCACACAACAGGGTTATACGCAGTATTTT. Amino acid sequence: CASSTQQGYTQYF.